The 12 T cell receptor beta chains listed next were all sequenced from one sample in a study of identical twins. TCRdb reprocessed the 5' RACE reads via MiXCR and lists one record per CDR3 protein. Of approximately 600,000 distinct CDR3 sequences listed, just under 10% were seen once; the top ten hold approximately 3.2%. These data also featured in a second study, about yellow fever vaccine responses in identical twins.

Sequencing was done on a sample of PBMCs. Receptor source: a woman under 30 in good health.

This clonotype came up many times. This chain joins TRBV6-4 and TRBJ2-6, with D perhaps TRBD2 (6 bases). Germline CDR1 is MRHNA and CDR2 is SNTAGT. This CDR3 spans 17 amino acids. Between the trimmed V and J ends, which lost 0 bases and 1 base, there was a span of 10 bases. The CDR3 loop is CASSDSGDSSGANVLTF. CDR3 bases: TGTGCCAGCAGTGACTCGGGGGACTCTTCTGGGGCCAACGTCCTGACTTTC.

This clonotype was detected a few times. The V gene is TRBV4-1, the J gene TRBJ2-3, with D possibly TRBD2 on 6 matching bases. The CDR3 has 16 residues. Germline lookup yields CDR1 MGHRA and CDR2 YSYEKL. Trimming removed 5 bases at V and 0 bases at J, with 15 bases between. CDR3 residues: CASSDLSTRSTDTQYF. CDR3 DNA sequence: TGCGCCAGCAGCGACTTGTCGACTAGAAGCACAGATACGCAGTATTTT.

The chain carries TRBV7-2 and TRBJ2-1; tentative D call: TRBD2 (6 bases). The CDR3 is 13 residues long. V was shortened by 5 bases and J by 8 bases, with 13 bases between the two germline ends. Germline CDR1 is SGHTA and CDR2 is FQGNSA. CDR3 protein: CASSPTSIHEQFF. The CDR3 DNA reads as TGTGCCAGCAGCCCAACTAGCATACATGAGCAGTTCTTC.

This clonotype was detected many times. The chain links TRBV10-3 to TRBJ2-2, with no clear D. CDR1 and CDR2 from the germline V gene are ENHRY and SYGVKD. Trimming shortened V by 4 bases and J by 2 bases, and 8 bases separated the two germline ends. This CDR3 region has 14 residues. In DNA, the CDR3 is TGTGCCATCAGTGGTCAATCAAACACCGGGGAGCTGTTTTTT. Its protein product is CAISGQSNTGELFF.

This clonotype came up many times. The DNA of the CDR3 is TGTGCCAGCAGTGACTCGGTGAGGGATGGAACCTACGAGCAGTACTTC. It translates to CASSDSVRDGTYEQYF. The J gene is TRBJ2-7, the V gene TRBV6-4; TRBD2 might be the D (5 bases). Trimming shortened V by 0 bases and J by 2 bases, and 14 bases separated the two germline ends. Germline V gene lookup returns CDR1 MRHNA and CDR2 SNTAGT. This CDR3 is 16 amino acids long.

This clonotype came up many times. V gene TRBV5-1 combines with J gene TRBJ2-7; D unresolved. Trimming shortened V by 4 bases and J by 2 bases, and 13 bases separated the two germline ends. Per germline, CDR1 SGHRS and CDR2 YFSETQ. There are 14 residues in the CDR3. The CDR3 spells CASSGTDGTYEQYF. As DNA, the CDR3 is TGCGCCAGCAGCGGAACGGACGGCACCTACGAGCAGTACTTC.

This chain links TRBV6-5 with TRBJ1-2; a weak D match, TRBD1 (5 bases). Trimming took 3 bases from V and 4 from J, leaving 21 bases between them. Germline CDR1 is MNHEY and CDR2 is SVGAGI. There are 17 residues in the CDR3. The CDR3 loop reads CASSYSFYSGTGYGYTF. CDR3 coding DNA: TGTGCCAGCAGTTATTCTTTTTACTCCGGGACGGGCTATGGCTACACCTTC.

This clonotype has more than one count but fewer than ten. The chain links TRBV11-2 to TRBJ2-2, with 10 bases lining up with TRBD2. The length of the CDR3 is 19 residues. Germline V gives CDR1 SGHAT, CDR2 FQNNGV. V dropped 0 bases and J dropped 0; count of bases not matched to a gene: 7. DNA of the CDR3: TGTGCCAGCAGCTTAGAGAGACCGGGACTAGCGTCGAACACCGGGGAGCTGTTTTTT. It is translated as CASSLERPGLASNTGELFF.

In the case of this clonotype: One end of the junction varies from germline; a read error may be responsible. CDR3 in amino acids: CASSPTGSSGGALIF. CDR3 in DNA: TGTGCCAGCAGTCCAACGGGATCTAGCGGGGGGGCCTTGATCTTC. The chain carries TRBV12-3 or TRBV12-4 and TRBJ2-1; 12 bases match TRBD2. There are 15 residues in the CDR3.

This clonotype has ten or more counts. The CDR3 sequence: CASSRGEYEQFF. The CDR3 DNA is TGTGCCAGCAGTAGAGGGGAATATGAGCAGTTCTTC. The rearrangement joins TRBV12-3 or TRBV12-4 to TRBJ2-1, with D perhaps matching TRBD1 or TRBD2 (5 bases each). V shed 5 bases and J shed 8 bases, with 10 bases lying between them. The CDR3 contains 12 residues.

This clonotype was seen many times. The chain uses TRBV7-2 and TRBJ1-6; TRBD1 aligns across 8 bases. The J segment lost 12 bases and the V segment lost 2 bases, leaving 6 bases of the junction unmatched. Germline V gene data show CDR1 as SGHTA and CDR2 as FQGNSA. This CDR3 spans 14 amino acids. CDR3 bases: TGTGCCAGCAGCTTAAGGGGCGACAGGGGACCCCTCCACTTT. This sequence encodes CASSLRGDRGPLHF.

The chain is built from TRBV12-3 or TRBV12-4 and TRBJ2-7, with a possible D match to TRBD2 (6 bases). The ends were cut back, 4 bases at V and 4 bases at J, with 11 bases in the middle. CDR3 size: 13 residues. The CDR3: CASSSGTPYEQYF. As DNA, the CDR3 is TGTGCCAGCAGTTCCGGGACTCCTTACGAGCAGTACTTC.